Listed below are T cell receptor beta chains from one sample, sequenced in a study of T cell repertoires in cytomegalovirus infection. Antigens for these TCRs are unknown. Each CDR3 protein is one row after TCRdb ran MiXCR on the reads. The table lists about 310,000 distinct CDR3 sequences, around a quarter of them singletons. The material was cultured PBMCs, obtained from culture after CMV antigen stimulation. The receptors were gathered from a human donor in good health (CMV status not recorded). Some clones in this sample may be carry-over from other donors' samples. CDR3s include the opening cysteine and the closing phenylalanine or tryptophan. D genes are given only for firm matches. Clone size appears in some rows only: once, few, many, or a class for an expanded clone.

size	J	D	length	V	DNA	CDR3
-	TRBJ1-1	TRBD1	15	TRBV7-2	TGTGCCAGCAGATCCCCGGACAGGGGTGGGACTGAAGCTTTCTTT	CASRSPDRGGTEAFF
few	TRBJ1-4	-	15	TRBV4-3	TGCGCCAGCAGCCCCTCCGGTGCAACTAATGAAAAACTGTTTTTT	CASSPSGATNEKLFF
-	TRBJ1-6	TRBD1	16	TRBV7-2	TGTGCCAGCAGCTTAGGGGGACAGGGGATGTATTCACCCCTCCACTTT	CASSLGGQGMYSPLHF
-	TRBJ2-1	-	16	TRBV7-9	TGTGCCAGCAGCATCTCCGGGACTCGAATCCACAATGAGCAGTTCTTC	CASSISGTRIHNEQFF
few	TRBJ2-1	TRBD2	15	TRBV19	TGTGCCAGTAGTGTCGGACTAGCGGAGACCAATGAGCAGTTCTTC	CASSVGLAETNEQFF
-	TRBJ2-1	-	10	TRBV7-8	TGTGCCAGCAGCTTAGGTCAGCAGTTCTTC	CASSLGQQFF
many	TRBJ1-2	-	16	TRBV7-2	TGTGCCAGCAGCTTAGATCCGGCAGGGTACCAGAATGGCTACACCTTC	CASSLDPAGYQNGYTF
many	TRBJ2-5	-	14	TRBV7-2	TGTGCCAGCAGCTTAAATGGGGGGCAAGAGACCCAGTACTTC	CASSLNGGQETQYF
medium-sized	TRBJ2-5	-	12	TRBV7-2	TGTGCCAGCAGCTTTGGCCGGAGCACCCAGTACTTC	CASSFGRSTQYF
-	TRBJ2-1	TRBD2	13	TRBV6-5	TGTGCCACCACCGGCGGGAGTAGTGATGAGCAGTTCTTC	CATTGGSSDEQFF
few	TRBJ2-1	TRBD2	13	TRBV7-2	TGTGCCAGCAGCCTTAGCGGGAGAGGTGAGCAGTTCTTC	CASSLSGRGEQFF
-	TRBJ1-6	-	15	TRBV4-1	TGCGCCAGCAGCGACCTGGCGGGGGATAATTCACCCCTCCACTTT	CASSDLAGDNSPLHF
few	TRBJ1-5	TRBD1	16	TRBV5-1	TGCGCCAGCAGCCCGACCACAGGGGAGGCGAGTCAGCCCCAGCATTTT	CASSPTTGEASQPQHF
many	TRBJ2-5	TRBD1	17	TRBV7-6	TGTGCCAGCAGCTTAGTCCCGGGACAGGGGGGCCAAGAGACCCAGTACTTC	CASSLVPGQGGQETQYF
-	TRBJ1-2	-	12	TRBV27	TGTGCCAGCAGTGGGTGGGGCTATGGCTACACCTTC	CASSGWGYGYTF
few	TRBJ2-3	-	12	TRBV27	TGTGCCAGCAGTTCAGGTCTATATACGCAGTATTTT	CASSSGLYTQYF
-	TRBJ2-1	TRBD2	17	TRBV20-1	TGCAGTGCCCCCGAAGTTGGTGGGGGACTAGCGGTGAATGAGCAGTTCTTC	CSAPEVGGGLAVNEQFF
many	TRBJ2-1	TRBD2	15	TRBV4-3	TGCGCCAGCAGCCCCCTAGCGGGAGAAACCTATGAGCAGTTCTTC	CASSPLAGETYEQFF
many	TRBJ2-1	TRBD2	20	TRBV12-5	TGTGCTAGTGGTTTGGGCCGACTAGCGGGAGGCATGACCTCCTACAATGAGCAGTTCTTC	CASGLGRLAGGMTSYNEQFF
few	TRBJ1-3	-	15	TRBV6-2/TRBV6-3	TGTGCCAGCAGTCACCGGGACAACTCTGGAAACACCATATATTTT	CASSHRDNSGNTIYF
many	TRBJ1-1	-	11	TRBV12-3/TRBV12-4	TGTGCCAGCAGATCGGAGGGAAGGGGTTTCTTT	CASRSEGRGFF
-	TRBJ1-3	-	16	TRBV19	TGTGCCAGTAGTATCCTCCCTGCAGTCTCTGGAAACACCATATATTTT	CASSILPAVSGNTIYF
many	TRBJ2-7	TRBD2	18	TRBV7-2	TGTGCCAGCAGCTTAGCTTCCCGAGGAGGGAGGGCCCTGGGCGAGCAGTACTTC	CASSLASRGGRALGEQYF
-	TRBJ1-5	-	12	TRBV29-1	TGCAGGGGGGGGGGGGGGGATCAGCCCCAGCATTTT	CRGGGGDQPQHF
-	TRBJ2-3	TRBD2	16	TRBV5-6	TGTGCCAGCAGCCTGCGACTAGCGGGGGGGCCGGGCGTGCAGTATTTT	CASSLRLAGGPGVQYF
many	TRBJ2-7	TRBD2	16	TRBV7-8	TGTGCCAGCAGCTCCTTAGCGGGAGGGCCCTCCTACGAGCAGTACTTC	CASSSLAGGPSYEQYF
-	TRBJ2-7	-	15	TRBV28	TGTGCCAGCAGTTTGGGGCAGGGACTTTTCCACGAGCAGTACTTC	CASSLGQGLFHEQYF
-	TRBJ1-5	-	14	TRBV12-3/TRBV12-4	TGTGCCGTCACCAGGGGAAATAGCAATCAGCCCCAGCATTTT	CAVTRGNSNQPQHF
many	TRBJ1-6	TRBD1	13	TRBV7-2	TGTGCCAGCAGCCGGGGACAGGGCGAAGTCTTCCACTTT	CASSRGQGEVFHF
many	TRBJ2-3	TRBD2	15	TRBV7-2	TGTGCCAGCAGCTTAATGCGGGAGTCTACAGATACGCAGTATTTT	CASSLMRESTDTQYF
few	TRBJ1-1	TRBD1	13	TRBV5-1	TGCGCCAGCAGCCTAGGGACAGGCAATGAAGCTTTCTTT	CASSLGTGNEAFF
-	TRBJ1-1	-	17	TRBV12-3/TRBV12-4	TGTGCCAACAGTTTATCCTCCCGGTCGGGGTGGGACGCTGAAGCTTTCTTT	CANSLSSRSGWDAEAFF
-	TRBJ2-3	-	15	TRBV7-2	TGTGCCAGCAGCTTAAGTTCCCCAGCGCGGGATACGCAGTATTTT	CASSLSSPARDTQYF
few	TRBJ2-7	TRBD2	14	TRBV27	TGTGCCAGCAGTTTAACTAGCGGGAGAAGCGAGCAGTACTTC	CASSLTSGRSEQYF
many	TRBJ2-2	-	14	TRBV7-3	TGTGCCAGCAGCTTAACTTGGAAGACCGGGGAGCTGTTTTTT	CASSLTWKTGELFF
few	TRBJ1-2	-	12	TRBV19	TGTGCCAGTAGGGACGGAAACTATGGCTACACCTTC	CASRDGNYGYTF
few	TRBJ2-1	-	16	TRBV4-1	TGCGCCAGCAGCCACCTTATGTCAAGCGGATGGAATGAGCAGTTCTTC	CASSHLMSSGWNEQFF